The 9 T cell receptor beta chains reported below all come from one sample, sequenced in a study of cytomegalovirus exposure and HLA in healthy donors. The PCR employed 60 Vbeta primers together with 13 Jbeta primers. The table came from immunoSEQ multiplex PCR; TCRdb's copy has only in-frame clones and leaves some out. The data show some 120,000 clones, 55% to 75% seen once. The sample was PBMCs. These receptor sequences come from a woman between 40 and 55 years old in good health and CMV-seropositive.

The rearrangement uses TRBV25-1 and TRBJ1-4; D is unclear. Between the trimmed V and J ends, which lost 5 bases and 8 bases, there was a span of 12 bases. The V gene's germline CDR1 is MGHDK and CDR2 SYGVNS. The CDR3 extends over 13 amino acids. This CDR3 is CASSMGGQEKLFF. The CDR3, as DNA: TGTGCCAGCAGTATGGGCGGGCAGGAAAAACTGTTTTTT.

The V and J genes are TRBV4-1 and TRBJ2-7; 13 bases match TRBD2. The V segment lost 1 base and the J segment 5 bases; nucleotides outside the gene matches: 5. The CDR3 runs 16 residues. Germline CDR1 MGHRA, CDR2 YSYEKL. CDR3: CASSQAIGLAGDEQYF. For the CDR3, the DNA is TGCGCCAGCAGCCAAGCGATTGGACTAGCGGGGGACGAGCAGTACTTC.

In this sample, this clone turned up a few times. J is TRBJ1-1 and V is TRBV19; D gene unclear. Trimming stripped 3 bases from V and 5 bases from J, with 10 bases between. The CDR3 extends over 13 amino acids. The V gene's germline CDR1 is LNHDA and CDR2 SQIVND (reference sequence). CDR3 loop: CASSMRVDTEAFF. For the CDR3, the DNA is TGTGCCAGTAGTATGAGGGTTGATACTGAAGCTTTCTTT.

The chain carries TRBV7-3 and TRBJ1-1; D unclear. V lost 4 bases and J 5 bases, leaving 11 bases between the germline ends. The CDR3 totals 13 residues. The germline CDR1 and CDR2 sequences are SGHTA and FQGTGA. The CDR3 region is CASSYGARTEAFF. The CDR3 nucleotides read TGTGCCAGCAGCTATGGTGCGAGGACTGAAGCTTTCTTT.

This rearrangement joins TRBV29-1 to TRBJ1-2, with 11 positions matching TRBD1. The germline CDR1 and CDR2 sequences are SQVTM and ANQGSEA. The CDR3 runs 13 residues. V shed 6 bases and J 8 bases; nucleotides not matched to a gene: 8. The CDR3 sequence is CSVGTGGRGGYTF. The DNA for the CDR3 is TGCAGCGTGGGGACAGGGGGGAGGGGAGGCTACACCTTC. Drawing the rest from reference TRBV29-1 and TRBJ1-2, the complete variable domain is SAVISQKPSRDICQRGTSLTIQCQVDSQVTMMFWYRQQPGQSLTLIATANQGSEATYESGFVIDKFPISRPNLTFSTLTVSNMSPEDSSIYLCSVGTGGRGGYTFGSGTRLTVV.

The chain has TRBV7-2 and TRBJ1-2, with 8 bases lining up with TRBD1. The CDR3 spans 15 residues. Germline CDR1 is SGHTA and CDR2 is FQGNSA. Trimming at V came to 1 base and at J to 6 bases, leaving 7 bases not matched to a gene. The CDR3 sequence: CASSLGGQGMDGYTF. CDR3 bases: TGTGCCAGCAGCTTAGGCGGACAGGGCATGGATGGCTACACCTTC. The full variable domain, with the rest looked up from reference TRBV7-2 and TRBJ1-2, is GAGVSQSPSNKVTEKGKDVELRCDPISGHTALYWYRQSLGQGLEFLIYFQGNSAPDKSGLPSDRFSAERTGGSVSTLTIQRTQQEDSAVYLCASSLGGQGMDGYTFGSGTRLTVV.

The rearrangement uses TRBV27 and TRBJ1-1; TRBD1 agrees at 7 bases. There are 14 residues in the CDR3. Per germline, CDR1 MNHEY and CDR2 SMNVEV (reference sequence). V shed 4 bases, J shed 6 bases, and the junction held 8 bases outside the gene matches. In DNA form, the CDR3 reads TGTGCCAGCAGTTCCAGACAGGGCATGGCTGAAGCTTTCTTT. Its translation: CASSSRQGMAEAFF.

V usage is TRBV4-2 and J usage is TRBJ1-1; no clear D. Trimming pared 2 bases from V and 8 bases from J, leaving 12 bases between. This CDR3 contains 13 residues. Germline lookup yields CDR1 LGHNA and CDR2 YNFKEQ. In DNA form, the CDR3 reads TGTGCCAGCAGCCAAAATCACCAGGCGGAAGCTTTCTTT. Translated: CASSQNHQAEAFF.

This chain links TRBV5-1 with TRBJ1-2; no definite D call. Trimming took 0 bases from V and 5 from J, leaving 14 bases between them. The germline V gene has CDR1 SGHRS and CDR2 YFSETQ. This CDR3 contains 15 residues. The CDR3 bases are TGCGCCAGCAGCTTGGTAGGGAGCGATAGTTATGGCTACACCTTC. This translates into CASSLVGSDSYGYTF.